The sequence of this TCR beta chain was determined in a study of cytomegalovirus exposure and HLA in healthy donors. Overall study: The study placed approximately 80% of its 350 to 400 genotyped donors in the Caucasian-associated ancestry cluster.

CDR3 size: 15 residues. Germline V lookup: CDR1 SGHTA, CDR2 FQGNSA. Use of 60 Vbeta and 13 Jbeta primers characterized the PCR. Using immunoSEQ multiplex PCR, the repertoire was profiled, and TCRdb retains in-frame clones only, with some absent. Of some 150,000 clones in the sample, 75% to 85% are singletons; the top ten hold less than 2.5%. The donors gave bone marrow, and they were healthy. This clone was seen only once. Its specificity is not known. The study's findings and limits: Later analysis showed most CMV-associated TCR beta chains appearing HLA-restricted.

Specimen: PBMCs. The sequence came from a woman in her 50s in good health and CMV-seronegative. The rearrangement uses TRBV7-2 and TRBJ2-5, with 9 positions matching TRBD1. The J call is doubtful: the DNA matches TRBJ2-7 better. In nucleotides, the CDR3 is TGTGCCAGCAGCTTAGGGGGACAGGGAGGCTACGAGCAGTACTTC. Its protein is CASSLGGQGGYEQYF.